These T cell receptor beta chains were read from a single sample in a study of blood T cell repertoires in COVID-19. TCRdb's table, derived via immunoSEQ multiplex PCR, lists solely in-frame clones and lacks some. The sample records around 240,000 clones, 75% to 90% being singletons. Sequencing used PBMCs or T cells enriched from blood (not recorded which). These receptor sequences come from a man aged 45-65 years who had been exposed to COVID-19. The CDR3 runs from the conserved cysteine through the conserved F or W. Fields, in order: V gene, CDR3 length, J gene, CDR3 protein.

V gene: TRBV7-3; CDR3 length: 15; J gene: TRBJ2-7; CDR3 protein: CASSSSGGPSYEQYF
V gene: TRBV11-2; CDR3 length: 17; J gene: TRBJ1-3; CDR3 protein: CASSSRPTGGAGNTIYF
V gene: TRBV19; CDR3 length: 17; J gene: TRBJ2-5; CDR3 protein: CASSIKRSSGGIETQYF
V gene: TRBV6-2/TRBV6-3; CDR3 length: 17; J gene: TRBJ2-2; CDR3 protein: CASSYSMVQGSTGELFF
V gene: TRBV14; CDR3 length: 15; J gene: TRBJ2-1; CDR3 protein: CASSRTSGDFYEQFF
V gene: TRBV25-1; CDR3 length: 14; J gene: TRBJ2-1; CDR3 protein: CASMTGGTYNEQFF
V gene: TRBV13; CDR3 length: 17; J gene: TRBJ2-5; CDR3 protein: CASSPNRASGGQETQYF
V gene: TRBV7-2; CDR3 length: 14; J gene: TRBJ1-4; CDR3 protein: CASSYRRTDEKLFF
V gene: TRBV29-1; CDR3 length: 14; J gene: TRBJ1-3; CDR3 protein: CSVIPGTGGNTIYF
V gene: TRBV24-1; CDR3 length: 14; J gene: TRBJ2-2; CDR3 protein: CATKGQRNTGELFF
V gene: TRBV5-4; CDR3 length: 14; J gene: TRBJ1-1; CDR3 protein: CASSLRRGFTEAFF
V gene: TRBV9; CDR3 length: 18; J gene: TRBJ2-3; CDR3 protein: CASSAPLLAGIYTDTQYF
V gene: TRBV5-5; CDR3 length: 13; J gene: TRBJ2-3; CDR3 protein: CASSLTSADTQYF
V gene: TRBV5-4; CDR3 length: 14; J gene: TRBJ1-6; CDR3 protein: CASSQDSLRSPLHF